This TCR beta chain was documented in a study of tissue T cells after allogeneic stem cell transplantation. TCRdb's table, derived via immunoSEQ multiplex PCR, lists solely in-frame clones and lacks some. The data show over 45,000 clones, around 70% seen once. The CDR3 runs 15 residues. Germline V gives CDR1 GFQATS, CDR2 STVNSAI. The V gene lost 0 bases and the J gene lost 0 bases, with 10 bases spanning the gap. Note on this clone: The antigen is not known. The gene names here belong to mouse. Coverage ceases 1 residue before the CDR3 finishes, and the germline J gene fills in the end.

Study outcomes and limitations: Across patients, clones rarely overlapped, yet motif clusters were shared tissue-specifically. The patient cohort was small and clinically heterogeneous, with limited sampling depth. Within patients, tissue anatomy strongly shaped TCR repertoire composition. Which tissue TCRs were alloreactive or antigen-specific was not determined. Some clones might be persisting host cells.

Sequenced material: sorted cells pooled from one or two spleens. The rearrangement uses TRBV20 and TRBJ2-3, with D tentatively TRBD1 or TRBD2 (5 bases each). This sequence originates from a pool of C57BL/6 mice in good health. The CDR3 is CGARDGTPSAETLYF. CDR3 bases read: TGTGGTGCTAGGGATGGGACCCCTAGTGCAGAAACGCTGTAT.